The 19 T cell receptor beta chains reported below all come from one sample, sequenced in a study of control samples from healthy donors and cancer patients. Sequenced by immunoSEQ multiplex PCR; TCRdb stores in-frame clones only, minus some. This table has roughly 120,000 clones, 85% to 95% appearing once. The material sequenced was blood. The receptors were sampled from a young man in good health.

J is TRBJ1-4 and V is TRBV4-2; a possible D gene is TRBD1 (5 bases). The V end lost 4 bases, the J end lost 4 bases, and 16 bases lay between the germline ends. The V gene's germline CDR1 is LGHNA and CDR2 YNFKEQ. This CDR3 comprises 16 residues. For the CDR3, the DNA is TGTGCCAGCAGCCCCTTGGGCAGGGAAGGTAATGAAAAACTGTTTTTT. Its protein product is CASSPLGREGNEKLFF.

The rearrangement links TRBV30 to TRBJ2-5; 11 nucleotides match TRBD1. The germline V gene encodes CDR1 GTSNPN and CDR2 SVGIG (reference sequence). Trimming at V came to 2 bases and at J to 1 base, leaving 3 bases not matched to a gene. CDR3 size: 15 residues. CDR3 loop: CAWSRGTGGQETQYF. In DNA form, the CDR3 reads TGTGCCTGGAGTCGGGGGACAGGGGGCCAAGAGACCCAGTACTTC.

The chain links TRBV6-6 to TRBJ1-1; D is ambiguous. Germline V gives CDR1 MNHNY, CDR2 SVGAGI (reference sequence). The CDR3 contains 11 residues. V was clipped by 6 bases and J by 5 bases, with 7 bases between them. The CDR3, as DNA: TGTGCCAGCAGCCTTAGAACTGAAGCTTTCTTT. Residues: CASSLRTEAFF.

The chain uses TRBV5-1 and TRBJ1-1; D may be TRBD1 (5 bases). V was pared by 7 bases and J by 8 bases, with 12 bases between. The germline V gene has CDR1 SGHRS and CDR2 YFSETQ. The CDR3 runs to 11 residues. The CDR3 coding sequence is TGCGCCAGCCTCGGGTGGGGCGAAGCTTTCTTT. Translation gives CASLGWGEAFF.

This chain connects TRBV28 to TRBJ1-5, with 7 bases lining up with TRBD1. This CDR3 spans 14 amino acids. V shed 3 bases, J shed 7 bases, and the junction held 6 bases outside the gene matches. Germline CDR1 is MDHEN and CDR2 is SYDVKM. For the CDR3, the DNA is TGTGCCAGCAGTTTGAAGGGGGCAGGCCAGCCCCAGCATTTT. Protein product: CASSLKGAGQPQHF.

This chain connects TRBV4-1 to TRBJ1-1; D unresolved. The germline V gene has CDR1 MGHRA and CDR2 YSYEKL. The V gene lost 0 bases and the J gene lost 0 bases, with 14 bases spanning the gap. The CDR3 totals 17 residues. As DNA, the CDR3 is TGCGCCAGCAGCCAAGAAGAATCCGGACGGCTGAACACTGAAGCTTTCTTT. Translated: CASSQEESGRLNTEAFF.

This clone was recorded once. The V call is TRBV18, the J call TRBJ1-2; perhaps TRBD1 as D (5 bases). This CDR3 has 14 amino acids. Germline V gene sequence: CDR1 KGHSH, CDR2 LQKENI. Trimming took 3 bases from V and 8 from J, leaving 16 bases between them. The CDR3 region is CASSPSQGWGGYTF. The CDR3 nucleotides are TGTGCCAGCTCACCTTCGCAGGGTTGGGGAGGCTACACCTTC.

V usage is TRBV2 and J usage is TRBJ2-2, with a weak D call TRBD1 (6 bases). This CDR3 is 16 amino acids long. Trimming took off 6 bases at V and 6 bases at J, with 20 bases between the two ends. CDR1 is SNHLY, CDR2 FYNNEI, per germline. CDR3 in amino acids: CASSTTPRGIPGELFF. In DNA, the CDR3 is TGTGCCAGCAGCACAACCCCAAGGGGGATTCCCGGGGAGCTGTTTTTT.

This chain uses TRBV4-1 with TRBJ1-1; 9 nucleotides line up with TRBD1. Looked up from germline, CDR1 is MGHRA and CDR2 is YSYEKL. V dropped 3 bases and J dropped 10; count of bases not matched to a gene: 15. This CDR3 has 16 residues. CDR3 residues: CASSHLVGQGLTGAFF. For the CDR3, the DNA is TGCGCCAGCAGCCACCTTGTGGGACAGGGACTAACGGGAGCTTTCTTT.

V and J are TRBV30 and TRBJ2-7; the D is unclear. V was pared by 0 bases and J by 6 bases, with 12 bases between. Looked up from germline, CDR1 is GTSNPN and CDR2 is SVGIG (reference sequence). The CDR3 is 13 residues long. The CDR3: CAWSVRLGGEQYV. DNA for the CDR3: TGTGCCTGGAGTGTTAGGTTGGGTGGCGAGCAGTACGTC.

This chain links TRBV2 with TRBJ1-3; tentative D call: TRBD1 (6 bases). Deletions cut 8 bases from V and 2 bases from J, with 10 bases between. CDR1 and CDR2 from the germline V gene are SNHLY and FYNNEI. The CDR3 is 13 residues long. The CDR3 nucleotides read TGTGCCAGCCTCAGGGGAACTGGAAACACCATATATTTT. Its protein product is CASLRGTGNTIYF.

This clone was seen once. The chain has TRBV6-5 and TRBJ2-3; tentatively, D is TRBD1 (5 bases). V gave up 0 bases and J gave up 4 bases, with 11 bases separating them. The CDR3 totals 15 residues. The V gene's germline CDR1 is MNHEY and CDR2 SVGAGI. DNA for the CDR3: TGTGCCAGCAGTTACTCAAGCTTGGGGCCAGATACGCAGTATTTT. It encodes CASSYSSLGPDTQYF.

The chain employs TRBV5-4 and TRBJ2-1; 8 nucleotides line up with TRBD2. CDR3 length: 17 residues. Germline assignment: CDR1 SGHNT and CDR2 YYREEE (reference sequence). The trim removed 1 base at V and 1 base at J, leaving 7 bases unmatched. Written as DNA, the CDR3 is TGTGCCAGCAGCTTGAGGGTAGCGGGGCTTTCCTACAATGAGCAGTTCTTC. Translated, it gives CASSLRVAGLSYNEQFF.

V is TRBV11-2 and J is TRBJ2-7; D uncertain. The CDR3 sequence is 12 residues long. CDR1 and CDR2 from the germline V gene are SGHAT and FQNNGV. The V end was cut by 3 bases, the J end by 2 bases, with 5 bases between. DNA of the CDR3: TGTGCCAGCAGCTTGAGAGCCTACGAGCAGTACTTC. Translation gives CASSLRAYEQYF. Full variable domain (remainder filled in from reference TRBV11-2 and TRBJ2-7): EAGVAQSPRYKIIEKRQSVAFWCNPISGHATLYWYQQILGQGPKLLIQFQNNGVVDDSQLPKDRFSAERLKGVDSTLKIQPAKLEDSAVYLCASSLRAYEQYFGPGTRLTVT.

The gene calls are TRBV5-1 and TRBJ2-1; TRBD1 agrees at 7 bases. The J segment lost 9 bases and the V segment lost 0 bases, leaving 3 bases of the junction unmatched. CDR3 length: 13 residues. Germline V gene data show CDR1 as SGHRS and CDR2 as YFSETQ. This CDR3 is CASSLEGAGEQFF. CDR3 coding DNA: TGCGCCAGCAGCTTGGAGGGGGCGGGTGAGCAGTTCTTC.

The chain has TRBV28 and TRBJ1-1, with D possibly matching TRBD1 (5 bases). V was cut by 3 bases and J by 0 bases, with 8 bases left in between. The germline gives CDR1 MDHEN, CDR2 SYDVKM. There are 14 residues in the CDR3. The CDR3 protein is CASSFEGVNTEAFF. Here the CDR3 DNA reads TGTGCCAGCAGTTTCGAAGGGGTGAACACTGAAGCTTTCTTT.

V usage is TRBV27 and J usage is TRBJ1-1, with D maybe TRBD1 (6 bases). Germline loops: CDR1 MNHEY, CDR2 SMNVEV (reference sequence). CDR3 length equals 15 residues. Trimming pared 4 bases from V and 3 bases from J, leaving 15 bases between. Written as DNA, the CDR3 is TGTGCCAGCAGTTCCCAAAGTCAGGGGCACACTGAAGCTTTCTTT. It codes for CASSSQSQGHTEAFF.

This clone was seen more than once but under ten times. The V gene is TRBV20-1, the J gene TRBJ1-5; D may be TRBD1 (5 bases). V lost 3 bases, J lost 1 base, and 10 bases lay in between. Germline CDR1 and CDR2: DFQATT and SNEGSKA (reference sequence). The CDR3 totals 14 residues. CDR3 loop: CSASRGVSNQPQHF. The CDR3, as DNA: TGCAGTGCTAGTCGGGGGGTAAGCAATCAGCCCCAGCATTTT.

The chain has TRBV5-1 and TRBJ1-1, with D possibly being TRBD1 (5 bases). The V end lost 4 bases, the J end lost 4 bases, and 17 bases lay between the germline ends. Per germline, CDR1 SGHRS and CDR2 YFSETQ. There are 15 residues in the CDR3. CDR3 DNA sequence: TGCGCCAGCAGCGGCGTTGGGGGGAAGGGCACTGAAGCTTTCTTT. This gives the protein CASSGVGGKGTEAFF.